These 30 T cell receptor beta chains came from one sample sequenced in a study of blood T cell repertoires in COVID-19. Method: immunoSEQ multiplex PCR; TCRdb's copy keeps in-frame clones and lacks some. The table shows 200,000 to 250,000 clones, with around four fifths occurring only once. Specimen: peripheral blood. These receptors were obtained from a woman in her fifties or sixties who had recovered from COVID-19.

This clone has more than one count but fewer than ten. The same CDR3 can be traced to other DNA sequences in this sample. The chain employs TRBV2 and TRBJ1-1; no definite D call. V gave up 4 bases and J gave up 1 base, with 7 bases separating them. This CDR3 contains 13 residues. The germline gives CDR1 SNHLY, CDR2 FYNNEI. In nucleotides, the CDR3 is TGTGCCAGCAGTGTTCAGGAGAACACTGAAGCTTTCTTT. This encodes CASSVQENTEAFF.

The chain links TRBV25-1 to TRBJ2-3; 9 bases agree with TRBD2. V was clipped by 6 bases and J by 5 bases; unmatched bases: 15. This CDR3 has 17 amino acids. Germline CDR1 reads MGHDK; CDR2 reads SYGVNS. The CDR3: CASRAPPGGGAEDTQYF. CDR3 DNA sequence: TGTGCCAGCAGGGCCCCCCCTGGCGGGGGGGCGGAAGATACGCAGTATTTT.

The V call is TRBV4-1, the J call TRBJ1-2; D is unresolved. Germline V lookup: CDR1 MGHRA, CDR2 YSYEKL. The CDR3 contains 15 residues. The V gene lost 1 base and the J gene lost 3 bases, with 12 bases spanning the gap. The CDR3 nucleotides read TGCGCCAGCAGCCAAGTGGAGGGAGGCGACTATGGCTACACCTTC. It translates to CASSQVEGGDYGYTF.

V gene TRBV6-1 combines with J gene TRBJ1-6, with 7 bases lining up with TRBD1. The CDR3 is made up of 17 amino acids. The ends lost 4 bases at V and 3 bases at J; junction bases unmatched: 9. Germline V CDR1 and CDR2: MNHNS, SASEGT. CDR3 nucleotide sequence: TGTGCCAGCAGTGCCAGACAGGGATATAACTATAATTCACCCCTCCACTTT. Amino acids: CASSARQGYNYNSPLHF.

V usage is TRBV12-5 and J usage is TRBJ2-5, with D perhaps TRBD2 (6 bases). Germline V gene data show CDR1 as LGHNT and CDR2 as FRNRAP. The CDR3 runs 15 residues. Trimming pared 0 bases from V and 3 bases from J, leaving 11 bases between. The CDR3 is CASGLVGSYEETQYF. The CDR3 nucleotides read TGTGCTAGTGGTTTGGTCGGGAGTTACGAAGAGACCCAGTACTTC. Supplemented by reference TRBV12-5 and TRBJ2-5, the full variable domain reads DARVTQTPRHKVTEMGQEVTMRCQPILGHNTVFWYRQTMMQGLELLAYFRNRAPLDDSGMPKDRFSAEMPDATLATLKIQPSEPRDSAVYFCASGLVGSYEETQYFGPGTRLLVL.

J is TRBJ1-6 and V is TRBV28; D is unresolved. The CDR3 is 12 amino acids. Trimming removed 7 bases from V and 7 bases from J, with 8 bases in between. Germline assignment: CDR1 MDHEN and CDR2 SYDVKM. The CDR3 nucleotides are TGTGCCAGCACTTTTCTCAATTCACCCCTCCACTTT. As protein: CASTFLNSPLHF.

The chain is built from TRBV5-1 and TRBJ2-7, with D uncertain. The CDR3 is 16 amino acids. V was trimmed by 1 base and J by 2 bases, leaving 16 bases between them. Germline lookup yields CDR1 SGHRS and CDR2 YFSETQ. This chain's CDR3 is CASSLQVVGATYEQYF. CDR3 DNA: TGCGCCAGCAGCTTGCAGGTGGTAGGCGCCACCTACGAGCAGTACTTC.

The CDR3 region has the DNA TGCGCCAGCAGCCAATTCCTCGGCGGGGGGGTTGGGGAGTTCTTC. Its translation: CASSQFLGGGVGEFF. This chain connects TRBV4-1 to TRBJ2-1; 9 bases map to TRBD2. The CDR3 sequence is 15 residues long. From germline, CDR1 is MGHRA and CDR2 YSYEKL. V shed 2 bases, J shed 14 bases, and the junction held 13 bases outside the gene matches.

The rearrangement uses TRBV14 and TRBJ1-1, with D possibly being TRBD1 (5 bases). The CDR3 totals 15 residues. V lost 5 bases and J lost 5, with 18 bases in between. CDR1 SGHDN and CDR2 FVKESK come from the germline V gene. The CDR3 sequence: CASSVYRGLRTEAFF. The CDR3 DNA reads TGTGCCAGCAGCGTTTATCGGGGACTACGGACTGAAGCTTTCTTT.

The V gene is TRBV6-5, the J gene TRBJ2-6; D may be TRBD1 (6 bases). Germline CDR1 is MNHEY and CDR2 is SVGAGI. The germline V and J ends were trimmed by 6 bases and 4 bases, with 10 bases remaining between them. The CDR3 loop spans 14 amino acids. The CDR3 DNA follows: TGTGCCAGCAGCAGGGGTTACGGGGCCAACGTCCTGACTTTC. This translates into CASSRGYGANVLTF.

The sample holds a few counts of this clone. The chain combines TRBV16 with TRBJ1-3, with D hard to call. Trimming cost V 2 bases and J 0 bases, with 8 bases left between them. The V gene's germline CDR1 is KGHSY and CDR2 FQNENV. This CDR3 region has 15 residues. CDR3 in amino acids: CASSQEGISGNTIYF. The CDR3 DNA reads TGTGCCAGCAGCCAAGAGGGAATCTCTGGAAACACCATATATTTT.

The chain couples TRBV4-3 to TRBJ1-2; a weak D match, TRBD1 (6 bases). Trimming removed 1 base from V and 2 bases from J, with 8 bases in between. The CDR3 has 14 amino acids. CDR1 is LGHNA and CDR2 is YSLEER in the germline V gene. This CDR3 reads CASSQGTVNYGYTF. The DNA for the CDR3 is TGCGCCAGCAGCCAAGGGACAGTAAACTATGGCTACACCTTC.

J is TRBJ2-7 and V is TRBV10-3; TRBD2 aligns across 7 bases. From germline, CDR1 is ENHRY and CDR2 SYGVKD. This CDR3 is built from 17 residues. V trimming: 2 bases; J trimming: 3 bases; junction bases outside the gene matches: 13. The chain's CDR3 is CAISEPGRRGKLYEQYF. The CDR3 nucleotides read TGTGCCATCAGTGAGCCCGGGAGGCGGGGGAAACTCTACGAGCAGTACTTC.

This chain links TRBV5-1 with TRBJ1-1, with TRBD1 matching over 8 bases. This CDR3 is built from 14 residues. CDR1 is SGHRS, CDR2 YFSETQ, per germline. The V and J ends lost 8 bases and 1 base, in that order; junction bases with no gene match: 7. The chain's CDR3 is CASYAGGTNTEAFF. The DNA for the CDR3 is TGCGCCAGTTACGCAGGGGGCACGAACACTGAAGCTTTCTTT.

J is TRBJ1-3 and V is TRBV24-1; D remains unclear. This CDR3 region has 10 residues. Per the germline V gene, CDR1 is KGHDR and CDR2 is SFDVKD. The V end lost 9 bases, the J end lost 4 bases, and 3 bases lay between the germline ends. CDR3 in amino acids: CATPGNTIYF. The CDR3 DNA is TGTGCCACCCCGGGAAACACCATATATTTT.

V usage is TRBV6-5 and J usage is TRBJ1-5; 7 bases are a match to TRBD1. Trimming cost V 5 bases and J 7 bases; bases outside gene matches: 11. This CDR3 contains 15 residues. Germline V gene lookup returns CDR1 MNHEY and CDR2 SVGAGI. In nucleotides, the CDR3 is TGTGCCAGCAGTACCCCGGGACAGTGGTTCCAGCCCCAGCATTTT. It is translated as CASSTPGQWFQPQHF.

This chain uses TRBV5-4 with TRBJ2-5; TRBD2 matches at 8 bases. Germline V lookup: CDR1 SGHNT, CDR2 YYREEE (reference sequence). There are 13 residues in the CDR3. Trimming cost V 2 bases and J 4 bases; bases outside gene matches: 1. CDR3 loop: CASSLRGGETQYF. The CDR3 bases are TGTGCCAGCAGCTTACGGGGGGGAGAGACCCAGTACTTC.

The chain joins TRBV18 to TRBJ2-2; 9 positions match TRBD1. Looked up from germline, CDR1 is KGHSH and CDR2 is LQKENI. CDR3 length: 16 residues. Trimming took 4 bases from V and 5 from J; bases not matched to a gene: 8. The CDR3: CASSLPGTGRTGELFF. Written as DNA, the CDR3 is TGTGCCAGCTCACTTCCCGGGACAGGGAGGACCGGGGAGCTGTTTTTT.

V usage is TRBV6-1 and J usage is TRBJ1-2; the match to TRBD1 covers 9 bases. Germline trimming cut 3 bases from V and 5 bases from J; bases unmatched to any gene: 1. The CDR3 runs 13 residues. Looked up from germline, CDR1 is MNHNS and CDR2 is SASEGT. CDR3 in amino acids: CASSDGTGYGYTF. The CDR3 bases are TGTGCCAGCAGTGACGGGACAGGGTATGGCTACACCTTC.

V gene TRBV7-2 combines with J gene TRBJ2-3; the match to TRBD2 covers 12 bases. J gave up 2 bases and V 4 bases, and 1 base lay outside the gene matches. Germline V gene lookup returns CDR1 SGHTA and CDR2 FQGNSA. The CDR3 contains 15 residues. The chain's CDR3 is CASSWTSGVTDTQYF. The DNA for the CDR3 is TGTGCCAGCAGCTGGACTAGCGGGGTCACAGATACGCAGTATTTT.

V and J are TRBV15 and TRBJ2-1; weak D call: TRBD1 (6 bases). V was clipped by 3 bases and J by 2 bases, with 14 bases between them. The CDR3 is made up of 16 amino acids. The germline CDR1 and CDR2 sequences are LNHNV and YYDKDF (reference sequence). The CDR3: CATSRDPGTTYNEQFF. In DNA form, the CDR3 reads TGTGCCACCAGCAGGGATCCCGGGACAACCTACAATGAGCAGTTCTTC.

This chain links TRBV18 with TRBJ2-1, with 8 bases that match TRBD2. CDR1 is KGHSH and CDR2 is LQKENI in the germline V gene. This CDR3 is 17 amino acids long. The junction had 12 bases not matched to a gene; V was cut back by 1 base and J by 7 bases. CDR3 sequence: CASSPRLQRGLNNEQFF. CDR3 bases: TGTGCCAGCTCACCACGGCTCCAGCGGGGGCTGAATAATGAGCAGTTCTTC.

The J gene is TRBJ2-4, the V gene TRBV7-2, with D perhaps matching TRBD1 (6 bases). Per germline, CDR1 SGHTA and CDR2 FQGNSA. Deletions cut 2 bases from V and 13 bases from J, with 15 bases between. The CDR3 is 13 residues long. In DNA, the CDR3 is TGTGCCAGCAGCTTAAACAGGGAAAGACTACAGTACTTC. Residues: CASSLNRERLQYF. The variable domain in full, completed from reference TRBV7-2 and TRBJ2-4, reads GAGVSQSPSNKVTEKGKDVELRCDPISGHTALYWYRQSLGQGLEFLIYFQGNSAPDKSGLPSDRFSAERTGGSVSTLTIQRTQQEDSAVYLCASSLNRERLQYFGAGTRLSVL.

The CDR3 sequence is CATSRDRGQQFF. The CDR3 coding sequence is TGTGCCACCAGCAGAGACAGGGGACAGCAGTTCTTC. The chain carries TRBV15 and TRBJ2-1; D is perhaps TRBD1 (6 bases). Germline CDR1 and CDR2: LNHNV and YYDKDF (reference sequence). The CDR3 is 12 amino acids. The V end lost 0 bases, the J end lost 11 bases, and 8 bases lay between the germline ends. Full variable domain (rest looked up from reference TRBV15 and TRBJ2-1): DAMVIQNPRYQVTQFGKPVTLSCSQTLNHNVMYWYQQKSSQAPKLLFHYYDKDFNNEADTPDNFQSRRPNTSFCFLDIRSPGLGDTAMYLCATSRDRGQQFFGPGTRLTVL.

The chain couples TRBV18 to TRBJ2-4, with D unclear. The length of the CDR3 is 13 residues. Germline values: CDR1 KGHSH, CDR2 LQKENI. V dropped 0 bases and J dropped 7 bases, with 7 bases sitting between them. CDR3 DNA: TGTGCCAGCTCACCACCCAGTCTCAACATTCAGTACTTC. It translates to CASSPPSLNIQYF.

The chain employs TRBV6-6 and TRBJ2-3; D unresolved. Germline assignment: CDR1 MNHNY and CDR2 SVGAGI (reference sequence). Trimming took 6 bases from V and 0 from J, leaving 4 bases between them. There are 12 residues in the CDR3. Written as DNA, the CDR3 is TGTGCCAGCAGCTTGAGCACAGATACGCAGTATTTT. The encoded protein is CASSLSTDTQYF.

The CDR3 nucleotides are TGTGCCAGCAGCCCGCGGGGGGCCGGCGATACGCAGTATTTT. It specifies CASSPRGAGDTQYF. The chain links TRBV7-3 to TRBJ2-3, with 8 bases identical to TRBD2. This CDR3 is 14 amino acids long. Per germline, CDR1 SGHTA and CDR2 FQGTGA. V shed 5 bases, J shed 6 bases, and the junction held 7 bases outside the gene matches.

This CDR3 is CASSFFLSSGGNTIYF. The CDR3 nucleotides read TGTGCCAGCAGCTTCTTCCTCTCGTCGGGTGGAAACACCATATATTTT. The chain is built from TRBV7-2 and TRBJ1-3; D is undetermined. Trimming shortened V by 3 bases and J by 3 bases, and 15 bases separated the two germline ends. This CDR3 comprises 16 residues. The germline gives CDR1 SGHTA, CDR2 FQGNSA.

The sample holds a few counts of this clone. The rearrangement links TRBV30 to TRBJ1-5; D is unclear. The CDR3 totals 14 residues. V dropped 3 bases and J dropped 2 bases, with 11 bases sitting between them. Germline values: CDR1 GTSNPN, CDR2 SVGIG (reference sequence). CDR3 DNA: TGTGCCTGGAGAAGTGGGCTCCGCAATCAGCCCCAGCATTTT. This gives the protein CAWRSGLRNQPQHF.

The DNA of the CDR3 is TGTGCCAGCAGCAAGGACAGGGAAAAAGAGACCCAGTACTTC. This codes for CASSKDREKETQYF. The chain recombines TRBV7-9 with TRBJ2-5; 8 nucleotides agree with TRBD1. Looked up from germline, CDR1 is SEHNR and CDR2 is FQNEAQ (reference sequence). V was pared by 5 bases and J by 3 bases, with 5 bases of the junction left unmatched. The length of the CDR3 is 14 residues. The variable domain in full, completed from reference TRBV7-9 and TRBJ2-5, reads DTGVSQNPRHKITKRGQNVTFRCDPISEHNRLYWYRQTLGQGPEFLTYFQNEAQLEKSRLLSDRFSAERPKGSFSTLEIQRTEQGDSAMYLCASSKDREKETQYFGPGTRLLVL.